This TCR beta chain was captured in a study of cytomegalovirus exposure and HLA in healthy donors. The overall study: Prior work identified 95 million to 120 million unique TCR beta sequences in some 200 million T cells.

There are 14 residues in the CDR3. V dropped 5 bases and J dropped 3 bases, with 13 bases sitting between them. Germline V CDR1 and CDR2: MNHEY, SVGAGI. In the case of this clone: Its antigen is still unknown.

Regarding the study as a whole: Cytomegalovirus status was reportedly diagnosed by the classifier with high sensitivity and specificity. The HLA-A and HLA-B alleles of most subjects were reportedly predicted accurately from TCR beta sequences.

The PCR had 60 Vbeta and 13 Jbeta primers. Method: immunoSEQ multiplex PCR; TCRdb's copy keeps in-frame clones and lacks some. The profile covers under 150,000 clones, with 77% appearing a single time and under 5.5% taken by the ten largest. The sequencing sample was made of PBMCs. The source of this sequence is a woman in her fifties or sixties in good health and CMV-seronegative. The rearrangement uses TRBV6-5 and TRBJ1-1; D ambiguous. The CDR3 here is CASSLQQRYTEAFF. The CDR3 coding sequence is TGTGCCAGCAGTCTACAGCAACGGTACACTGAAGCTTTCTTT.